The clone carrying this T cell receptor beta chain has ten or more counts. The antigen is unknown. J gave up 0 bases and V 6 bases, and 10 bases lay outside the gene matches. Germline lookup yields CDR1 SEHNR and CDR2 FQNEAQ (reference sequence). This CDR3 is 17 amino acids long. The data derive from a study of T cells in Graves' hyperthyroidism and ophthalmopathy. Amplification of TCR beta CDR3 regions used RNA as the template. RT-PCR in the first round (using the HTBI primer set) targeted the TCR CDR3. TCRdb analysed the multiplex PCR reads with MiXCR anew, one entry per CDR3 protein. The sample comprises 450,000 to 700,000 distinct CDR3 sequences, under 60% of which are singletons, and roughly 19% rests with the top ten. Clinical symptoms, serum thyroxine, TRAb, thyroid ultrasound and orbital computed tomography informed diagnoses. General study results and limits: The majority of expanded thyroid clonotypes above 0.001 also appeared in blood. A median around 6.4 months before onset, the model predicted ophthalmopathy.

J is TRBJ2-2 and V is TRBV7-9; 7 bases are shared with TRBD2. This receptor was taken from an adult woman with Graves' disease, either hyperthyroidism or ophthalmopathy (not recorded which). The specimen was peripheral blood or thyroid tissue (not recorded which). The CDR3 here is CASRPRLRGANTGELFF. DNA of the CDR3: TGTGCCAGCAGACCCCGGCTCCGGGGGGCGAACACCGGGGAGCTGTTTTTT.